The entry that follows covers one T cell receptor beta chain sequence. The assay was immunoSEQ multiplex PCR, and TCRdb's table has in-frame clones only and misses some. The table records roughly 2.2 million clones, around 92% of them present only once. The CDR3 spans 11 residues. The germline CDR1 and CDR2 sequences are MDHEN and SYDVKM. The V gene lost 3 bases and the J gene lost 9 bases, with 8 bases spanning the gap. This entry belongs to a study of shared clonotypes between healthy human individuals. Sample: naive CD4+ T cells from PBMCs. Stated subset: CD45RA+ positively selected. The chain joins TRBV28 to TRBJ2-5; D unresolved. The TCR was taken from a man aged 18 to 30 in good health. Some clones in this sample may be carry-over from other donors' samples. The CDR3 DNA follows: TGTGCCAGCAGTTTTAGGCATTCCCAGTACTTC. Its translation: CASSFRHSQYF.